Listed here is a single TCR beta chain. This sample is part of a study of blood T cell repertoires in COVID-19. Study-level information: Specimens from acute and convalescent COVID-19 originated in the United States, Italy and Spain. T cells, B-cell-depleted T cells, or PBMCs supplied cDNA or gDNA.

This CDR3 region has 14 residues. Germline V gene lookup returns CDR1 SGHVS and CDR2 FQNEAQ. V lost 4 bases to trimming and J lost 6 bases; unmatched junction nucleotides: 8. As originally analysed: Nucleated cell number was recorded as an estimate derived from reference gene primer amplification. Produced via immunoSEQ multiplex PCR; TCRdb's table is partial and in-frame only. V, J and clone size are taken as reported in that table, and D and trimming were inferred from the DNA itself. The sample consists of about 90,000 clones, approximately 75% of them appearing once. This sequence joins TRBV7-8 and TRBJ2-7, with 8 positions matching TRBD2. The receptor comes from a woman older than 75 with acute or convalescent COVID-19. The sample taken for sequencing was peripheral blood. In nucleotides, the CDR3 is TGTGCCAGCAGCTCTCGGGAGGGGGGAGGCGAGCAGTACTTC. This translates into CASSSREGGGEQYF.